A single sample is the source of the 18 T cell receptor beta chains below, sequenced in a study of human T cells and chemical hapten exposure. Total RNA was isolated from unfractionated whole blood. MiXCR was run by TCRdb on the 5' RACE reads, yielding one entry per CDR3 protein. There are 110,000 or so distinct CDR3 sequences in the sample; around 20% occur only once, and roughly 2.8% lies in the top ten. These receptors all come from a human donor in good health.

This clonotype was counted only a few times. For the CDR3, the DNA is TGCAGCGTTGAGGGTCTAGCGGGAAAGCGTGGGAATGAGCAGTTCTTC. It codes for CSVEGLAGKRGNEQFF. V usage is TRBV29-1 and J usage is TRBJ2-1; 9 bases agree with TRBD2. Looked up from germline, CDR1 is SQVTM and CDR2 is ANQGSEA. V lost 3 bases to trimming and J lost 7 bases; unmatched junction nucleotides: 13. There are 16 residues in the CDR3.

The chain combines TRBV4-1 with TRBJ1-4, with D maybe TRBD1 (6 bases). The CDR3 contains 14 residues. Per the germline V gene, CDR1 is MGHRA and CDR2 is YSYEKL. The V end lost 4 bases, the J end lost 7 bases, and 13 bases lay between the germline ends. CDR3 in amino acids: CASSPGQRREKLFF. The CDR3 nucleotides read TGCGCCAGCAGCCCCGGACAGCGGCGTGAAAAACTGTTTTTT.

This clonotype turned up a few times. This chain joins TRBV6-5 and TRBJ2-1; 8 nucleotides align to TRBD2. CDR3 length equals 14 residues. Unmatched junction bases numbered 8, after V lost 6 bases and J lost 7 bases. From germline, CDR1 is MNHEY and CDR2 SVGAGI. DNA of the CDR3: TGTGCCAGCAGGGCCAGCGGGAGAGGTAATGAGCAGTTCTTC. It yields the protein CASRASGRGNEQFF.

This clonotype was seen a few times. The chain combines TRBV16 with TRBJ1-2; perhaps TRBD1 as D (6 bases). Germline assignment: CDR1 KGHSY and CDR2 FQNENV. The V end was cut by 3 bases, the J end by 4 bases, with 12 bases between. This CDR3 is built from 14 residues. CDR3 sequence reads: CASSHSDSFYGYTF. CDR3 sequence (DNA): TGTGCCAGCAGCCACTCGGACAGTTTCTATGGCTACACCTTC.

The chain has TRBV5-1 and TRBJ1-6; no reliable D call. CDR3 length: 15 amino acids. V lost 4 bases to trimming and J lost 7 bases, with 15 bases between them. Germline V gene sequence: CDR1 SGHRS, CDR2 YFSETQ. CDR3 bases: TGCGCCAGCAGCAGCAAGACAAGTTGGAATTCACCCCTCCACTTT. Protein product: CASSSKTSWNSPLHF.

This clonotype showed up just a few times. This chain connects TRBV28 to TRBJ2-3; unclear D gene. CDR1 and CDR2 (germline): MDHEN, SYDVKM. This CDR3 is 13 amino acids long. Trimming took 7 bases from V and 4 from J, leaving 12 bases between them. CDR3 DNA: TGTGCCAGCAAAAAGGGCTGGGCAGATACGCAGTATTTT. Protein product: CASKKGWADTQYF.

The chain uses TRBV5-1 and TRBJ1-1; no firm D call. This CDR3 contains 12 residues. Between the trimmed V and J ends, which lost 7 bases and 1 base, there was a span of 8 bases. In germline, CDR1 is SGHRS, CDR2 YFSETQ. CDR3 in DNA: TGCGCCAGCTCGGCAGCGAACACTGAAGCTTTCTTT. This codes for CASSAANTEAFF.

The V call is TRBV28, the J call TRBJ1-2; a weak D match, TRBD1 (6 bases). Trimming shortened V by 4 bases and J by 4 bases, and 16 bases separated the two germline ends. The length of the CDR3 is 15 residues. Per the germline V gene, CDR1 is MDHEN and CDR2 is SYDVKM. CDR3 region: CASSSPTGSGYGYTF. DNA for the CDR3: TGTGCCAGCAGTTCCCCGACAGGATCGGGCTATGGCTACACCTTC.

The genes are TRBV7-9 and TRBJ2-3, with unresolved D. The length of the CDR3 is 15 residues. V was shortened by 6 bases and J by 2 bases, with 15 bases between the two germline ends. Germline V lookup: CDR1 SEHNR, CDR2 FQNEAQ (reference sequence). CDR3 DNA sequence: TGTGCCAGCAGACCAGGACCGAGGTTCACAGATACGCAGTATTTT. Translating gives CASRPGPRFTDTQYF.

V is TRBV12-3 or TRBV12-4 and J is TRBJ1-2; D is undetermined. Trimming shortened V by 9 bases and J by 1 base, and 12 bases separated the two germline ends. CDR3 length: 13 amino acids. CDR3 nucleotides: TGTGCCAGTAATCTGGGCTTTAACTATGGCTACACCTTC. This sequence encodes CASNLGFNYGYTF.

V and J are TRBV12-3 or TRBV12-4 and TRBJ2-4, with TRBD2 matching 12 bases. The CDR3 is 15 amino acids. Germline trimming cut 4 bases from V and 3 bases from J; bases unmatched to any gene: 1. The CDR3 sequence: CASSWTSGIKNIQYF. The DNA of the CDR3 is TGTGCCAGCAGTTGGACTAGCGGGATCAAAAACATTCAGTACTTC.

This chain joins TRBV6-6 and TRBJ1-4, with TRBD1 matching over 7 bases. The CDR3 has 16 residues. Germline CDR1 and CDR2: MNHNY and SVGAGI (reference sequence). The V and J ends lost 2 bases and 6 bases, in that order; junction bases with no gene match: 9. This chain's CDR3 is CASSYEGGALDEKLFF. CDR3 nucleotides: TGTGCCAGCAGTTACGAAGGGGGCGCTTTGGATGAAAAACTGTTTTTT.

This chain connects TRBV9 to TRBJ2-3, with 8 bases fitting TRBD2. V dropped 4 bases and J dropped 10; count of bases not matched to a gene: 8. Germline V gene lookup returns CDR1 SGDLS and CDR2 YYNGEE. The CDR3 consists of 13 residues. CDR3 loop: CASSYNSGSAQYF. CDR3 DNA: TGTGCCAGCAGCTATAACAGCGGGAGCGCGCAGTATTTT.

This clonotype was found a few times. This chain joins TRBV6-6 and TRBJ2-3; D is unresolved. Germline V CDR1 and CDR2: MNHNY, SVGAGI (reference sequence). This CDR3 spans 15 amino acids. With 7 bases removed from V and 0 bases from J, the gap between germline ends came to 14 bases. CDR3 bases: TGTGCCAGCACCAAAGTGGGCAGTAGCACAGATACGCAGTATTTT. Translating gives CASTKVGSSTDTQYF.

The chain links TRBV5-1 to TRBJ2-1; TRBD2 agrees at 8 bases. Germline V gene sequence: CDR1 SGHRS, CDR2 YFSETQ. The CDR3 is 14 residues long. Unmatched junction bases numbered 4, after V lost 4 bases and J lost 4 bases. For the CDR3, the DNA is TGCGCCAGCAGCCCTAGCGGGTTTTACAATGAGCAGTTCTTC. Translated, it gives CASSPSGFYNEQFF.

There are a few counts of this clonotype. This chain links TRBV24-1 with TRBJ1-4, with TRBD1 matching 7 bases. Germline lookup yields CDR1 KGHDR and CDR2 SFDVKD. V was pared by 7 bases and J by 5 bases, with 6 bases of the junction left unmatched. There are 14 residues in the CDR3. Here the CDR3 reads CATRRGQLNEKLFF. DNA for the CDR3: TGTGCCACCAGGCGGGGACAGCTCAATGAAAAACTGTTTTTT.

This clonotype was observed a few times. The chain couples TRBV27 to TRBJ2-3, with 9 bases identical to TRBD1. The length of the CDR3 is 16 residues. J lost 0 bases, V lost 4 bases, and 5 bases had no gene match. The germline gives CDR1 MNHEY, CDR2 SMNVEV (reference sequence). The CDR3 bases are TGTGCCAGCAGTTGGTGGACAGGGGCTAGCACAGATACGCAGTATTTT. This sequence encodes CASSWWTGASTDTQYF.

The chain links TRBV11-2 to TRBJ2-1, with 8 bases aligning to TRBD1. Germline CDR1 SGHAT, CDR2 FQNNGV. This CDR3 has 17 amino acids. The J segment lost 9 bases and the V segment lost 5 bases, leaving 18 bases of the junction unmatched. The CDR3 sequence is CASSAFPHRAGGFEQFF. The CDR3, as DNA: TGTGCCAGCAGCGCATTCCCCCACAGGGCAGGGGGCTTTGAGCAGTTCTTC.